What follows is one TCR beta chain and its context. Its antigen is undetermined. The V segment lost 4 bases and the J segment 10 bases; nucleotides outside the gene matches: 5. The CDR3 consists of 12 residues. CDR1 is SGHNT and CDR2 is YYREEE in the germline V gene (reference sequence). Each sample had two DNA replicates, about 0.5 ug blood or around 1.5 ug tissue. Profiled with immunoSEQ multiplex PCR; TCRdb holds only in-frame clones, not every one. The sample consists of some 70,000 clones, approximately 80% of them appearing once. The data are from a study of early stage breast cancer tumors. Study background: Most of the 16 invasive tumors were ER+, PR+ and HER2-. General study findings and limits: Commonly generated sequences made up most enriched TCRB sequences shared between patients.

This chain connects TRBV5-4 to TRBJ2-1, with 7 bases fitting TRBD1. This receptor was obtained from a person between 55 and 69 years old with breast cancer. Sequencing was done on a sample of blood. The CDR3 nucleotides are TGTGCCAGCAGCCCGTGGGACAGCGAGCAGTTCTTC. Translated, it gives CASSPWDSEQFF.